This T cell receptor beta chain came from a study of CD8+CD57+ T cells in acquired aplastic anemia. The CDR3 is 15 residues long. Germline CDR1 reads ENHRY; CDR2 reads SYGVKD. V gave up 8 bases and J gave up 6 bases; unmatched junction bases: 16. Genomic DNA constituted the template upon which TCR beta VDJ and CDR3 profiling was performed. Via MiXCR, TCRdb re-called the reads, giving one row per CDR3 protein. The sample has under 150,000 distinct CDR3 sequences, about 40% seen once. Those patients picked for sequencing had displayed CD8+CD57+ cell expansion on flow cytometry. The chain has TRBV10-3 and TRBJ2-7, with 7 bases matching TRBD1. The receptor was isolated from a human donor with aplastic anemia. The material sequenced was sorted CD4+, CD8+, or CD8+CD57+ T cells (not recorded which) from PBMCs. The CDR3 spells CAIDQHGQGVSEQYF. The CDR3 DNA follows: TGTGCCATCGATCAGCATGGGCAGGGGGTAAGCGAGCAGTACTTC.